These 24 T cell receptor beta chains were all obtained from the same sample, sequenced in a study of shared clonotypes between healthy human individuals. Some clones are missing from TCRdb's copy, which holds only in-frame ones; the method was immunoSEQ multiplex PCR. Among 450,000 to 500,000 clones listed, about 78% were seen once. Sequenced input: PBMCs. The receptors shown here come from a middle-aged woman in good health. Some clones in this sample may be carry-over from other donors' samples.

V and J are TRBV28 and TRBJ1-1; tentative D call: TRBD1 (5 bases). Germline CDR1 MDHEN, CDR2 SYDVKM. This CDR3 is 12 amino acids long. V gave up 8 bases and J gave up 4 bases, with 11 bases separating them. CDR3: CASGGEGTEAFF. In DNA form, the CDR3 reads TGTGCCAGCGGGGGGGAGGGCACTGAAGCTTTCTTT.

V gene TRBV27 combines with J gene TRBJ2-7; 11 bases map to TRBD2. CDR1 and CDR2 (germline): MNHEY, SMNVEV (reference sequence). V was pared by 6 bases and J by 2 bases, with 3 bases of the junction left unmatched. The length of the CDR3 is 14 residues. The CDR3 coding sequence is TGTGCCAGCAGACCTAGCGGGGGGACCTACGAGCAGTACTTC. This translates into CASRPSGGTYEQYF.

V gene TRBV10-3 combines with J gene TRBJ1-1; perhaps TRBD1 as D (6 bases). There are 13 residues in the CDR3. Trimming removed 11 bases at V and 5 bases at J, with 18 bases between. The germline V gene encodes CDR1 ENHRY and CDR2 SYGVKD. The CDR3, as DNA: TGTGCCGCCGGTGGGGGCGGGGGGACTGAAGCTTTCTTT. Protein product: CAAGGGGGTEAFF.

This clone was observed a single time. The chain uses TRBV5-6 and TRBJ1-2, with a weak D call TRBD1 (5 bases). Germline V lookup: CDR1 SGHDT, CDR2 YYEEEE. V was cut by 5 bases and J by 4 bases, with 9 bases left in between. CDR3 length: 12 residues. The CDR3 loop is CASSQGRYGYTF. CDR3 nucleotide sequence: TGTGCCAGCAGTCAGGGTCGCTATGGCTACACCTTC.

The chain joins TRBV7-3 to TRBJ2-7; tentative D call: TRBD2 (5 bases). This CDR3 has 10 residues. CDR1 and CDR2 (germline): SGHTA, FQGTGA. The CDR3 loop reads CASSPRVPGV. The CDR3 bases are TGTGCCAGCAGCCCGCGAGTTCCGGGGGTC.

The rearrangement links TRBV4-2 to TRBJ2-1, with D uncertain. Germline-derived CDR1 and CDR2 are LGHNA and YNFKEQ. Trimming shortened V by 1 base and J by 8 bases, and 15 bases separated the two germline ends. The CDR3 has 15 residues. The CDR3 nucleotides are TGTGCCAGCAGCCAAGCGGGCCCCCCGCAGGATGAGCAGTTCTTC. Protein product: CASSQAGPPQDEQFF.

This clone was recorded a few times. The chain joins TRBV7-2 to TRBJ2-4; D ambiguous. Trimming pared 1 base from V and 0 bases from J, leaving 4 bases between. Germline CDR1 is SGHTA and CDR2 is FQGNSA. The CDR3 runs 14 residues. The CDR3, as DNA: TGTGCCAGCAGCTTAGTGATAGCCAAAAACATTCAGTACTTC. This codes for CASSLVIAKNIQYF.

This chain uses TRBV7-6 with TRBJ2-3; 11 bases line up with TRBD2. The germline CDR1 and CDR2 sequences are SGHVS and FNYEAQ. V was clipped by 2 bases and J by 5 bases; unmatched bases: 3. The CDR3 sequence is 15 residues long. The CDR3 region has the DNA TGTGCCAGCAGCTTAAACGGACTAGCGGGAGATACGCAGTATTTT. This gives the protein CASSLNGLAGDTQYF.

This chain connects TRBV2 to TRBJ2-1; either TRBD1 or TRBD2 may supply D (6 bases each). V shed 8 bases and J shed 12 bases, with 11 bases lying between them. The germline gives CDR1 SNHLY, CDR2 FYNNEI. The length of the CDR3 is 10 residues. CDR3 protein: CASWGAAQFF. In nucleotides, the CDR3 is TGTGCCAGCTGGGGGGCAGCGCAGTTCTTC.

On this clone itself: A read error likely explains this, since a far larger clone differs by one base. The genes are TRBV5-2 and TRBJ2-5; TRBD2 reflects the table's D call only, with no check against the DNA. TRBV5-2 constitutes a pseudogene. There are 14 residues in the CDR3. This CDR3 is CASSLRRDQETQYF. CDR3 in DNA: TGTGCCAGCAGCTTGAGACGGGACCAAGAGACCCAGTACTTC.

The rearrangement uses TRBV14 and TRBJ1-1; 8 nucleotides align to TRBD1. CDR3 size: 12 residues. Germline V gene lookup returns CDR1 SGHDN and CDR2 FVKESK. V shed 7 bases and J 4 bases; nucleotides not matched to a gene: 2. The DNA of the CDR3 is TGTGCCAGCAAAACAGGGGGCACTGAAGCTTTCTTT. It specifies CASKTGGTEAFF.

The chain combines TRBV28 with TRBJ1-1; D remains unclear. Per germline, CDR1 MDHEN and CDR2 SYDVKM. Trimming removed 2 bases from V and 7 bases from J, with 17 bases in between. This CDR3 contains 15 residues. The CDR3 bases are TGTGCCAGCAGTTTAGAAGGGTTTGAACCCCTTGAAGCTTTCTTT. It is translated as CASSLEGFEPLEAFF.

The gene calls are TRBV19 and TRBJ1-5; D is perhaps TRBD1 (5 bases). V was trimmed by 6 bases and J by 3 bases, leaving 15 bases between them. CDR3 length: 15 amino acids. Germline CDR1 LNHDA, CDR2 SQIVND (reference sequence). CDR3 in DNA: TGTGCCAGTAGCCCCAGGGACCGTCCCAATCAGCCCCAGCATTTT. Protein product: CASSPRDRPNQPQHF.

The chain is built from TRBV7-9 and TRBJ2-1; D is unclear. Between the trimmed V and J ends, which lost 4 bases and 6 bases, there was a span of 22 bases. The germline CDR1 and CDR2 sequences are SEHNR and FQNEAQ (reference sequence). There are 17 residues in the CDR3. The CDR3 nucleotides read TGTGCCAGCAGCTCACCACCAGGTGATGGGTTATCCAATGAGCAGTTCTTC. Translation: CASSSPPGDGLSNEQFF.

This chain uses TRBV2 with TRBJ2-7; 11 positions agree with TRBD2. J was trimmed by 0 bases and V by 10 bases; bases with no gene match: 11. The CDR3 length is 16 residues. Per germline, CDR1 SNHLY and CDR2 FYNNEI. The CDR3 protein is CANFPGLADSSYEQYF. The CDR3 coding sequence is TGTGCCAACTTCCCGGGACTAGCGGATAGCTCCTACGAGCAGTACTTC. The whole variable domain, remainder taken from reference TRBV2 and TRBJ2-7, is EPEVTQTPSHQVTQMGQEVILRCVPISNHLYFYWYRQILGQKVEFLVSFYNNEISEKSEIFDDQFSVERPDGSNFTLKIRSTKLEDSAMYFCANFPGLADSSYEQYFGPGTRLTVT.

The V call is TRBV6-5, the J call TRBJ1-3, with TRBD1 matching over 7 bases. This CDR3 is 15 amino acids long. The V and J ends lost 4 bases and 1 base, in that order; junction bases with no gene match: 4. The germline V gene encodes CDR1 MNHEY and CDR2 SVGAGI. The CDR3 is CASSSGQQSGNTIYF. The CDR3, as DNA: TGTGCCAGCAGTTCGGGACAGCAATCTGGAAACACCATATATTTT.

Turning to this clone: Distinct nucleotide sequences in the sample also encode this CDR3. The chain is built from TRBV6-1 and TRBJ1-1; D is unclear. Trimming took off 5 bases at V and 3 bases at J, with 7 bases between the two ends. Germline CDR1 is MNHNS and CDR2 is SASEGT. CDR3 length equals 12 residues. CDR3 in amino acids: CASSLRDTEAFF. The CDR3 DNA is TGTGCCAGCAGTCTCCGGGACACTGAAGCTTTCTTT.

The chain combines TRBV5-4 with TRBJ1-1; D unresolved. Germline CDR1 reads SGHNT; CDR2 reads YYREEE (reference sequence). V lost 0 bases to trimming and J lost 1 base, with 10 bases between them. The length of the CDR3 is 15 residues. The CDR3 sequence is CASSLEERGNTEAFF. The CDR3 DNA sequence: TGTGCCAGCAGCTTGGAAGAGCGTGGGAACACTGAAGCTTTCTTT.

This clone appeared many times. Written as DNA, the CDR3 is TGTGCCAGCAGAAGCGGGAGTCAAGATACGCAGTATTTT. Amino acids: CASRSGSQDTQYF. The rearrangement links TRBV2 to TRBJ2-3; 8 bases line up with TRBD2. This CDR3 region has 13 residues. Germline trimming cut 6 bases from V and 5 bases from J; bases unmatched to any gene: 4. The germline V gene encodes CDR1 SNHLY and CDR2 FYNNEI.

The genes are TRBV5-1 and TRBJ2-1; TRBD2 might be the D (5 bases). The CDR3 runs 14 residues. Germline CDR1 SGHRS, CDR2 YFSETQ. The V gene lost 0 bases and the J gene lost 5 bases, with 9 bases spanning the gap. CDR3 DNA sequence: TGCGCCAGCAGCTTGGCGAAGGAGGACAATGAGCAGTTCTTC. Amino acid sequence: CASSLAKEDNEQFF.

This clone was counted a few times. The chain recombines TRBV28 with TRBJ1-2, with unresolved D. Germline V CDR1 and CDR2: MDHEN, SYDVKM. The CDR3 is 11 residues long. V dropped 5 bases and J dropped 8 bases, with 9 bases sitting between them. CDR3 region: CASSGYWGYTF. CDR3 bases: TGTGCCAGCAGTGGATATTGGGGCTACACCTTC.

V usage is TRBV28 and J usage is TRBJ1-2; 8 bases line up with TRBD1. V lost 3 bases and J lost 8; bases outside the gene matches: 8. Looked up from germline, CDR1 is MDHEN and CDR2 is SYDVKM. CDR3 length equals 14 residues. CDR3 in DNA: TGTGCCAGCAGTTTCCAGGGGGCGGCGTGGGGCTACACCTTC. As protein: CASSFQGAAWGYTF.

This clone showed up just a few times. This sequence joins TRBV21-1 and TRBJ2-7. TRBV21-1 is classified as a pseudogene. This CDR3 spans 15 amino acids. The CDR3 DNA follows: TGTGCCAGCAGCCCCCGGGCACAAATACCTTACGAGCAGTACTTC. It translates to CASSPRAQIPYEQYF.

The chain employs TRBV28 and TRBJ2-7, with a tentative D call TRBD2 (5 bases). The CDR3 contains 13 residues. Trimming removed 6 bases at V and 6 bases at J, with 15 bases between. Germline V lookup: CDR1 MDHEN, CDR2 SYDVKM. In DNA, the CDR3 is TGTGCCAGCAGGATCCCGGGGAATTCCGAGCAGTACTTC. As protein: CASRIPGNSEQYF.